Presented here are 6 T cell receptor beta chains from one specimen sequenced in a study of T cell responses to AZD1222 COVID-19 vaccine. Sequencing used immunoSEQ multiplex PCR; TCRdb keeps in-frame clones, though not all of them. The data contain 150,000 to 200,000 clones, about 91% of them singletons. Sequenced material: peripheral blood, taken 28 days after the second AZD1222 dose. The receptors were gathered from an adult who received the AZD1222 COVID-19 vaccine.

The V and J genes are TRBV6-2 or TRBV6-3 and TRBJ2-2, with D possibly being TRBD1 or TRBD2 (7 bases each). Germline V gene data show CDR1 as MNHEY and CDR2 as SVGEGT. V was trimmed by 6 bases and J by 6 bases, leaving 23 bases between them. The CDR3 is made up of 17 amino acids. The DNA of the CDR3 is TGTGCCAGCAGCTCCCCCGCAGGGGGGGAGAGGGCCGGGGAGCTGTTTTTT. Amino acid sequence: CASSSPAGGERAGELFF.

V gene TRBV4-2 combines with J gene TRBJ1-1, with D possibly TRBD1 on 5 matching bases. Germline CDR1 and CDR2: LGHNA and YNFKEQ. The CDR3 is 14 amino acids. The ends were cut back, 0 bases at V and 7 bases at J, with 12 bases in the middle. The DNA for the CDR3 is TGTGCCAGCAGCCAAGACCCGGGGGGGAGTGAAGCTTTCTTT. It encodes CASSQDPGGSEAFF.

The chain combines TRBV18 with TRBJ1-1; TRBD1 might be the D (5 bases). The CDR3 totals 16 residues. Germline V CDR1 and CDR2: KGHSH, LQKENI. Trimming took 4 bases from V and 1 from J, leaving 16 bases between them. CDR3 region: CASSLSGGTWNTEAFF. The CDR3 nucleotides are TGTGCCAGCTCACTAAGCGGGGGAACGTGGAACACTGAAGCTTTCTTT.

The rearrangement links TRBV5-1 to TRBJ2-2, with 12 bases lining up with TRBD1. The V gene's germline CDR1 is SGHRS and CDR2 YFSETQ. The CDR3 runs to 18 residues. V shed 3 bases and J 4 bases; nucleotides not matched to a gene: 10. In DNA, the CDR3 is TGCGCCAGCAGCTGGCGGGGACAGGGGGCCGGTTCCACCGGGGAGCTGTTTTTT. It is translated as CASSWRGQGAGSTGELFF.

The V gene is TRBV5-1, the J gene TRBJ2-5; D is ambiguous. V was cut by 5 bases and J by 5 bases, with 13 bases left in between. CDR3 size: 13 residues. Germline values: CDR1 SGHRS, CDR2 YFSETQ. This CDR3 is CASRPSPRETQYF. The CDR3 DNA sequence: TGCGCCAGCAGGCCCTCACCCCGGGAGACCCAGTACTTC.

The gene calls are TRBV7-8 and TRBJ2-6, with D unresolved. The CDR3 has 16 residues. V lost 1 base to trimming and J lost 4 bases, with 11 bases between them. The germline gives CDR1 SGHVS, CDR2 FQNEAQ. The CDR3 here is CASSLVGDAGANVLTF. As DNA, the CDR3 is TGTGCCAGCAGCTTAGTTGGTGACGCGGGGGCCAACGTCCTGACTTTC.